These T cell receptor beta chains were read from a single sample in a study of T cell clones after liver transplantation. Assay: immunoSEQ multiplex PCR; the TCRdb copy retains only in-frame clones and omits some. This table holds fewer than 70,000 clones, roughly two thirds found once. This specimen consisted of CD4+ T cells from blood, obtained before liver transplant. The receptors were sampled from a human donor who received a liver transplant. Both conserved end residues are part of each CDR3. Each record gives: clone size, V gene, J gene, D gene, CDR3 DNA, CDR3 protein. D genes are given only for firm matches. A row's size may be missing; if present it is once, few, many or a size class.

clone size: NA
V gene: TRBV6-6
J gene: TRBJ2-3
D gene: NA
CDR3 DNA: TGTGCCAGCAGGAGACCCGAGGACTTGGCCCTTTTT
CDR3 protein: CASRRPEDLALF

clone size: NA
V gene: TRBV28
J gene: TRBJ2-6
D gene: TRBD1
CDR3 DNA: TGTGCCAGCAGTTTAATGGCGGGGACAGGGAATGGGGCCAACGTCCTGACTTTC
CDR3 protein: CASSLMAGTGNGANVLTF

clone size: medium-sized
V gene: TRBV4-1
J gene: TRBJ1-2
D gene: TRBD1
CDR3 DNA: TGCGCCAGCAGCCAAGCTACCACAGGGGGCTCCTATGGCTACACCTTC
CDR3 protein: CASSQATTGGSYGYTF

clone size: once
V gene: TRBV19
J gene: TRBJ1-6
D gene: NA
CDR3 DNA: TGTGCCAGTAGTACTCCGGACAGATGGGATTCACCCCTCCACTTT
CDR3 protein: CASSTPDRWDSPLHF

clone size: few
V gene: TRBV2
J gene: TRBJ2-7
D gene: NA
CDR3 DNA: TGTGCCAGCAGTCCCCCCGAGCTCTACGAGCAGTACTTC
CDR3 protein: CASSPPELYEQYF

clone size: NA
V gene: TRBV10-3
J gene: TRBJ2-1
D gene: NA
CDR3 DNA: TGTGCCATCAGGAGTGGTACCAATGAGCAGTTCTTC
CDR3 protein: CAIRSGTNEQFF

clone size: NA
V gene: TRBV2
J gene: TRBJ2-1
D gene: NA
CDR3 DNA: TGTGCCAGCAGTGTTTTAGGAGGGCAGTTCTTC
CDR3 protein: CASSVLGGQFF

clone size: medium-sized
V gene: TRBV11-3
J gene: TRBJ2-2
D gene: NA
CDR3 DNA: TGTGCCAGCAGCTTAGTTCCGGGCAGGGGCGGGGAGCTGTTTTTT
CDR3 protein: CASSLVPGRGGELFF

clone size: NA
V gene: TRBV10-3
J gene: TRBJ1-5
D gene: NA
CDR3 DNA: TGTGCCATCAGTGAAGGAGGACAGACCTTCAATCAGCCCCAGCATTTT
CDR3 protein: CAISEGGQTFNQPQHF

clone size: NA
V gene: TRBV14
J gene: TRBJ1-6
D gene: TRBD1
CDR3 DNA: TGTGCCAGCAGCACGACAGGGGGCCATTCACCCCTCCACTTT
CDR3 protein: CASSTTGGHSPLHF

clone size: NA
V gene: TRBV27
J gene: TRBJ2-3
D gene: TRBD2
CDR3 DNA: TGTGCCAGCGCCCGGCGGGGGAGGGCGGCCACAGATACGCAGTATTTT
CDR3 protein: CASARRGRAATDTQYF

clone size: once
V gene: TRBV11-2
J gene: TRBJ2-5
D gene: TRBD2
CDR3 DNA: TGTGCCAGCAGCTTAGGAGCGGGGGGCCTCCAAGAGACCCAGTACTTC
CDR3 protein: CASSLGAGGLQETQYF

clone size: NA
V gene: TRBV5-6
J gene: TRBJ1-1
D gene: NA
CDR3 DNA: TGTGCCAGCAGCTTGGCTATGACAGGAGCCAAAGCTGAAGCTTTCTTT
CDR3 protein: CASSLAMTGAKAEAFF

clone size: once
V gene: TRBV6-5
J gene: TRBJ1-2
D gene: TRBD1
CDR3 DNA: TGTGCCAGCAGTTACATTGGGGGACAGAGGGACTATGGCTACACCTTC
CDR3 protein: CASSYIGGQRDYGYTF

clone size: once
V gene: TRBV6-1
J gene: TRBJ2-7
D gene: TRBD1
CDR3 DNA: TGTGCCAGCGCTCAACTCCCGGTGGGACAGGGAGAGCAGTACTTC
CDR3 protein: CASAQLPVGQGEQYF

clone size: NA
V gene: TRBV6-5
J gene: TRBJ1-2
D gene: NA
CDR3 DNA: TGTGCCAGCAGTTACGCCGCAGACAGTAGGCCTTATGGCTACACCTTC
CDR3 protein: CASSYAADSRPYGYTF

clone size: few
V gene: TRBV28
J gene: TRBJ1-1
D gene: TRBD1
CDR3 DNA: TGTGCCAGCAGTACAGGGGGGACTGAAGCTTTCTTT
CDR3 protein: CASSTGGTEAFF

clone size: NA
V gene: TRBV6-4
J gene: TRBJ1-6
D gene: NA
CDR3 DNA: TGTGCCAGCAGTCAGGGTTATGGATCACCCCTCCACTTT
CDR3 protein: CASSQGYGSPLHF

clone size: NA
V gene: TRBV6-1
J gene: TRBJ1-3
D gene: NA
CDR3 DNA: TGTGCCAGTTCGGCGGCCGTACAGGGTGGAAACACCATATATTTT
CDR3 protein: CASSAAVQGGNTIYF

clone size: NA
V gene: TRBV18
J gene: TRBJ1-2
D gene: NA
CDR3 DNA: TGTGCCAGCTCACCGGAGTCAGTCTATGGCTACACCTTC
CDR3 protein: CASSPESVYGYTF

clone size: few
V gene: TRBV11-1
J gene: TRBJ2-7
D gene: TRBD1
CDR3 DNA: TGTGCCAGCAGCTTGGGGCAGGGGGTTTACGAGCAGTACTTC
CDR3 protein: CASSLGQGVYEQYF

clone size: NA
V gene: TRBV7-6
J gene: TRBJ2-5
D gene: TRBD1
CDR3 DNA: TGTGCCAGCAGCTCTATTCGACAGGGCCGCCACGAGACCCAGTACTTC
CDR3 protein: CASSSIRQGRHETQYF